What follows are 30 T cell receptor beta chains derived from one specimen sequenced in a study of monozygotic twins with inflammatory bowel disease. Reanalyzing the 5' RACE reads, TCRdb keeps one entry per CDR3 protein, without DNA. This repertoire comprises roughly 100,000 distinct CDR3 sequences; its ten largest clones make up 1.9%. Material: blood. All receptors derive from a human donor with ulcerative colitis or Crohn's disease, or a healthy co-twin of an affected twin (not recorded which).

The chain joins TRBV5-1 to TRBJ2-1; there is no DNA to check the TCRdb D call of TRBD2. The CDR3 runs to 19 residues. Germline V CDR1 and CDR2: SGHRS, YFSETQ. The CDR3 reads CASSLAVASGGKFYNEQFF.

V is TRBV9 and J is TRBJ1-1; TCRdb proposes TRBD1, but this gene call is untestable without DNA. Per the germline V gene, CDR1 is SGDLS and CDR2 is YYNGEE. CDR3 length: 13 residues. Here the CDR3 reads CASSVGGATEAFF.

The CDR3 reads CASKRTSYSNQPQHF. J is TRBJ1-5 and V is TRBV6-2 or TRBV6-3. Per germline, CDR1 MNHEY and CDR2 SVGEGT. The CDR3 sequence is 15 residues long.

V and J are TRBV12-3 or TRBV12-4 and TRBJ2-7. The CDR3 is 12 amino acids. The CDR3 sequence is CASSLARYEQYF.

The chain carries TRBV12-3 or TRBV12-4 and TRBJ1-2; as DNA is missing, the TRBD1 call by TCRdb cannot be tested. This CDR3 contains 14 residues. The CDR3 reads CASSLMGRRRGYTF.

This chain links TRBV6-5 with TRBJ2-7. Germline CDR1 reads MNHEY; CDR2 reads SVGAGI. This CDR3 spans 14 amino acids. The CDR3 region is CASSYVGSSYEQYF.

This chain links TRBV9 with TRBJ2-2; without DNA, the TCRdb call of TRBD1 cannot be checked. Germline CDR1 is SGDLS and CDR2 is YYNGEE. The CDR3 has 16 amino acids. The CDR3 loop is CASSGTGRTNTGELFF. Drawing the rest from reference TRBV9 and TRBJ2-2, the complete variable domain is DSGVTQTPKHLITATGQRVTLRCSPRSGDLSVYWYQQSLDQGLQFLIQYYNGEERAKGNILERFSAQQFPDLHSELNLSSLELGDSALYFCASSGTGRTNTGELFFGEGSRLTVL.

The V gene is TRBV6-1, the J gene TRBJ2-1; TCRdb calls TRBD2, which cannot be checked without DNA. Germline loops: CDR1 MNHNS, CDR2 SASEGT. The CDR3 consists of 15 residues. This CDR3 is CASSQRGVGYNEQFF.

V usage is TRBV6-1 and J usage is TRBJ2-4; TCRdb calls TRBD1, which cannot be checked without DNA. This CDR3 spans 15 amino acids. Germline V gene lookup returns CDR1 MNHNS and CDR2 SASEGT. This CDR3 reads CASTDISLAKNIQYF.

The V gene is TRBV5-4, the J gene TRBJ1-6. From germline, CDR1 is SGHNT and CDR2 YYREEE (reference sequence). This CDR3 has 16 residues. CDR3 sequence: CASSLFGSSYNSPLHF.

V and J are TRBV7-8 and TRBJ1-5; TCRdb designates TRBD1, a call that cannot be tested without DNA. Germline V CDR1 and CDR2: SGHVS, FQNEAQ. CDR3 length: 15 residues. Here the CDR3 reads CASSLGTGGSQPQHF.

The chain couples TRBV5-4 to TRBJ2-3; checking the TCRdb D call of TRBD1 is not possible without DNA. The CDR3 runs 16 residues. The V gene's germline CDR1 is SGHNT and CDR2 YYREEE (reference sequence). CDR3 region: CASSPLTGSNTDTQYF.

V is TRBV25-1 and J is TRBJ2-7; TCRdb names TRBD2, which stays unverified in the absence of DNA. The CDR3 sequence is 16 residues long. Per germline, CDR1 MGHDK and CDR2 SYGVNS. The CDR3 region is CASSDGVGAGDYEQYF.

This chain links TRBV7-9 with TRBJ2-7; TCRdb's D call, TRBD1, is unchecked because there is no DNA. Germline values: CDR1 SEHNR, CDR2 FQNEAQ (reference sequence). There are 14 residues in the CDR3. The CDR3 region is CASTPSTGSGEQYF.

The chain employs TRBV28 and TRBJ2-7; with no DNA, the TCRdb D assignment of TRBD1 cannot be verified. The CDR3 runs to 14 residues. CDR1 MDHEN and CDR2 SYDVKM come from the germline V gene. The CDR3 sequence is CASSDRDGTYEQYF.

The V and J genes are TRBV3-1 and TRBJ2-3; TCRdb returns TRBD2, unconfirmable since there is no DNA. Germline CDR1 and CDR2: LGHDT and YNNKEL (reference sequence). This CDR3 has 17 amino acids. This chain's CDR3 is CASSQHFEGPSTDTQYF.

The rearrangement uses TRBV2 and TRBJ1-1. The V gene's germline CDR1 is SNHLY and CDR2 FYNNEI. This CDR3 has 18 residues. This CDR3 reads CATSGMKSRRPNRPEAFF.

The chain is built from TRBV28 and TRBJ2-1. CDR1 and CDR2 (germline): MDHEN, SYDVKM. The CDR3 is 13 amino acids. CDR3 residues: CASSFQSLGEQFF.

The rearrangement uses TRBV7-2 and TRBJ1-6. This CDR3 has 17 amino acids. Germline CDR1 is SGHTA and CDR2 is FQGNSA. CDR3 sequence: CASSLPGGEFYNSPLHF.

The CDR3 reads CSAPGTSGGSRTYNEQFF. The V gene is TRBV20-1, the J gene TRBJ2-1; the TCRdb D gene call, TRBD2, has no DNA to confirm it. The length of the CDR3 is 18 residues. Per the germline V gene, CDR1 is DFQATT and CDR2 is SNEGSKA (reference sequence).

This clonotype shows up as medium-sized by frequency. J is TRBJ2-3 and V is TRBV11-2. The CDR3 has 15 amino acids. The germline V gene has CDR1 SGHAT and CDR2 FQNNGV. The CDR3 reads CASSLGGTSTDTQYF.

V and J are TRBV5-1 and TRBJ2-2. Germline loops: CDR1 SGHRS, CDR2 YFSETQ. The CDR3 contains 12 residues. CDR3 sequence reads: CASSLQTGELFF.

This sequence joins TRBV15 and TRBJ2-3; TCRdb designates TRBD2, a call that cannot be tested without DNA. The CDR3 has 18 amino acids. Germline assignment: CDR1 LNHNV and CDR2 YYDKDF (reference sequence). The CDR3: CATSAPGLAGMSTDTQYF.

J is TRBJ2-2 and V is TRBV10-3; the D gene TCRdb calls, TRBD2, cannot be checked with no DNA. This CDR3 spans 13 amino acids. Germline lookup yields CDR1 ENHRY and CDR2 SYGVKD. The CDR3 protein is CAIKREATGELFF.

The gene calls are TRBV5-1 and TRBJ2-7. Germline CDR1 SGHRS, CDR2 YFSETQ. CDR3 size: 12 residues. This CDR3 is CASRSGSYEQYF. The whole variable domain, remainder taken from reference TRBV5-1 and TRBJ2-7, is KAGVTQTPRYLIKTRGQQVTLSCSPISGHRSVSWYQQTPGQGLQFLFEYFSETQRNKGNFPGRFSGRQFSNSRSEMNVSTLELGDSALYLCASRSGSYEQYFGPGTRLTVT.

The chain links TRBV3-1 to TRBJ2-7; absent DNA, TCRdb's TRBD1 call cannot be checked. CDR1 and CDR2 from the germline V gene are LGHDT and YNNKEL (reference sequence). The CDR3 covers 14 residues. The CDR3 protein is CASSLSGTTDEQYF.

The chain uses TRBV5-1 and TRBJ2-5. This CDR3 has 14 amino acids. Germline assignment: CDR1 SGHRS and CDR2 YFSETQ. The CDR3 sequence is CASSLGVGLETQYF.

The chain employs TRBV6-2 or TRBV6-3 and TRBJ2-1; the TCRdb D gene call, TRBD1, has no DNA to confirm it. CDR1 is MNHEY, CDR2 SVGEGT, per germline. The CDR3 has 13 residues. The CDR3 sequence is CATKGTGNNEQFF.

This chain uses TRBV7-2 with TRBJ1-6. Per germline, CDR1 SGHTA and CDR2 FQGNSA. There are 16 residues in the CDR3. CDR3 residues: CASSLGGSSYNSPLHF.

This chain links TRBV6-5 with TRBJ2-7. CDR3 length: 12 residues. Germline CDR1 is MNHEY and CDR2 is SVGAGI. The CDR3 loop is CASRTATYEQYF.